Here is one T cell receptor beta chain with its context. Its antigen is unknown. The germline V gene encodes CDR1 SGHKS and CDR2 YYEKEE (reference sequence). Unmatched junction bases numbered 8, after V lost 0 bases and J lost 3 bases. This CDR3 is 17 amino acids long. Both 60 Vbeta primers and 13 Jbeta primers went into the PCR. Clones were read by immunoSEQ multiplex PCR, and TCRdb kept only the in-frame ones, dropping some. The sample has about 70,000 clones, around 70% seen once. These data originate in a study of cytomegalovirus exposure and HLA in healthy donors. Study observations and caveats: Later analysis indicated greater clonal expansion among HLA-associated TCR beta chains than among equally common other chains. In vitro experiments confirmed that three CMV-associated chains were specific for CMV antigens.

Sample: PBMCs. The clonotype comes from a human donor in good health. This chain links TRBV5-5 with TRBJ2-2, with 7 bases that match TRBD1. CDR3 sequence reads: CASSLGRNRGDTGELFF. For the CDR3, the DNA is TGTGCCAGCAGCTTGGGCCGAAACAGGGGAGACACCGGGGAGCTGTTTTTT.